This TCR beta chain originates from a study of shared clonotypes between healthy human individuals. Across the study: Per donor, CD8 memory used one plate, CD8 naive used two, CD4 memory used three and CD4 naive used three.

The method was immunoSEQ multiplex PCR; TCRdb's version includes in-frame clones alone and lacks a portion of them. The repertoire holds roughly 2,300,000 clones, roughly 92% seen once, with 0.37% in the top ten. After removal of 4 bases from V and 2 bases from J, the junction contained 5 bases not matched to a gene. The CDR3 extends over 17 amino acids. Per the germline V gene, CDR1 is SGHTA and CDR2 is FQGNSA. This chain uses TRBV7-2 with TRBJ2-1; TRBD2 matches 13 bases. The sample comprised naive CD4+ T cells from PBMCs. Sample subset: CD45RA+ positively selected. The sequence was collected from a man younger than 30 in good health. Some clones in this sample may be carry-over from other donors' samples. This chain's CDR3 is CASSSGTSGAPYNEQFF. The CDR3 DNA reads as TGTGCCAGCAGCTCGGGGACTAGCGGGGCACCCTACAATGAGCAGTTCTTC.